This T cell receptor beta chain is from a study of blood T cell repertoires in COVID-19. Background on the study: COVID-19 samples from acute and convalescent phases originated in the United States, Italy and Spain. T cells, B-cell-depleted T cells, or PBMCs supplied cDNA or gDNA.

The CDR3 loop spans 14 amino acids. J lost 6 bases, V lost 1 base, and 3 bases had no gene match. Germline CDR1 and CDR2: SGHDT and YYEEEE. As processed by the authors: By means of reference gene primer amplification, nucleated cell counts were estimated. Repertoires were generated with immunoSEQ multiplex PCR, while TCRdb's copy carries only in-frame clones and drops some. The V and J calls and clone size are taken from that table; D and trimming were inferred from the DNA. This table holds 250,000 to 300,000 clones, 75% to 90% found once. This TCR was recovered from a man aged 45 to 65 with acute or convalescent COVID-19. The chain employs TRBV5-6 and TRBJ1-4, with TRBD1 matching 7 bases. Sample: peripheral blood. DNA for the CDR3: TGTGCCAGCAGCTTGCAGCAGGGGGATGAAAAACTGTTTTTT. Translating it yields CASSLQQGDEKLFF.